Sequencing of this T cell receptor (beta chain) was carried out in a study of blood T cell repertoires in COVID-19. Study details: Material from acute and convalescent COVID-19 was sourced from the United States, Italy and Spain. T cells, B-cell-depleted T cells, or PBMCs provided the cDNA or gDNA that served as material.

Methods used by the authors: Cell counts per sample came from amplifying reference gene primers. The protocol was immunoSEQ multiplex PCR, while the TCRdb copy is restricted to in-frame clones and leaves out a portion. From that table come the V and J calls and clone size; the DNA was used to work out D and trimming. The profile shows around 250,000 clones, roughly 87% of them singletons. CDR1 is LGHNA, CDR2 YNFKEQ, per germline. This CDR3 is 15 amino acids long. Between the trimmed V and J ends, which lost 0 bases and 5 bases, there was a span of 11 bases. The table lists this clone with a few counts.

This sequence originates from a human donor in a cohort sampled during active COVID-19. This chain uses TRBV4-2 with TRBJ1-5; TRBD1 might be the D (5 bases). Sequences were obtained from peripheral blood. CDR3 DNA: TGTGCCAGCAGCCAAGATCCGGACACCGATCAGCCCCAGCATTTT. Its translation: CASSQDPDTDQPQHF.